The T cell receptor beta chain under discussion was sequenced for a study of vaccination effects on CD4 cells after COVID-19. The repertoire was sequenced with immunoSEQ multiplex PCR; TCRdb's copy has only in-frame clones and lacks some. The sample contains fewer than 40,000 clones, 55% to 75% of which appear only once. This CDR3 has 15 residues. With 6 bases clipped from V and 3 bases from J, the junction kept 8 bases outside the gene matches. Germline V gene data show CDR1 as MNHEY and CDR2 as SVGAGI. Sequencing followed a ViraFEST assay step that expanded antigen-specific CD4+ T cells with viral peptide pools. The authors isolated CD4+ T cells after around nine days of culture. Cultures received IL-2 medium that replaced half the medium on days 3 and 7. This clone showed up just a few times. Its specificity is unknown.

The sequence was obtained from a human donor who received a COVID-19 vaccine. This specimen consisted of CD4+ T cells from PBMCs cultured with HCoV-229E spike peptides, obtained before COVID-19 vaccination. This chain links TRBV6-5 with TRBJ2-1; TRBD1 agrees at 7 bases. In DNA form, the CDR3 reads TGTGCCAGCAGACCGGGACAGAGTTTCTACAATGAGCAGTTCTTC. Translation gives CASRPGQSFYNEQFF.